Presented here are 11 T cell receptor beta chains from one specimen sequenced in a study of blood T cell repertoires in COVID-19. Libraries were prepared by immunoSEQ multiplex PCR; TCRdb keeps only in-frame clonotypes and omits some of them. This sample has about 360,000 clones, with 80% to 90% found just once. Source material: PBMCs or T cells enriched from blood (not recorded which). The source is a man aged 25-45 years who had recovered from COVID-19.

The J gene is TRBJ1-5, the V gene TRBV5-8; TRBD1 might be the D (5 bases). With 4 bases removed from V and 0 bases from J, the gap between germline ends came to 20 bases. The germline CDR1 and CDR2 sequences are SGHTS and YDEGEE. The CDR3 loop spans 18 amino acids. The CDR3 DNA follows: TGTGCCAGCAGCCCAAAAGGGCAGGGCCTTTATAGCAATCAGCCCCAGCATTTT. This codes for CASSPKGQGLYSNQPQHF.

J is TRBJ1-5 and V is TRBV6-2 or TRBV6-3, with D hard to call. V lost 4 bases, J lost 9 bases, and 19 bases lay in between. CDR1 is MNHEY, CDR2 SVGEGT, per germline. The CDR3 runs to 15 residues. The CDR3 nucleotides are TGTGCCAGCAGTTCTATGACTGGTGCCCGGTGGCCCCAGCATTTT. It specifies CASSSMTGARWPQHF.

The chain combines TRBV19 with TRBJ1-5; 8 nucleotides line up with TRBD1. This CDR3 comprises 15 residues. Losses at the gene ends were 5 bases for V and 5 bases for J; bases not matched to a gene: 8. Germline assignment: CDR1 LNHDA and CDR2 SQIVND (reference sequence). For the CDR3, the DNA is TGTGCCAGTAGTCCGACAGGGGCCGGGCATCAGCCCCAGCATTTT. It specifies CASSPTGAGHQPQHF.

The chain links TRBV9 to TRBJ2-1; 8 nucleotides match TRBD2. J gave up 2 bases and V 4 bases, and 5 bases lay outside the gene matches. This CDR3 is built from 15 residues. In germline, CDR1 is SGDLS, CDR2 YYNGEE. The CDR3 coding sequence is TGTGCCAGCAGCTTTGGACTAGCCGCCTACAATGAGCAGTTCTTC. Translation: CASSFGLAAYNEQFF.

The genes are TRBV3-1 (or the pseudogene TRBV3-2) and TRBJ1-6; D not certain. The CDR3 totals 15 residues. Between the trimmed V and J ends, which lost 1 base and 8 bases, there was a span of 12 bases. The germline CDR1 and CDR2 sequences are LGHDT and YNNKEL (reference sequence). CDR3 nucleotide sequence: TGTGCCAGCAGCCAAGTAGCCGGATCGGATTCACCCCTCCACTTT. Translated: CASSQVAGSDSPLHF.

As to this clone: This CDR3 is also generated by other DNA sequences in the sample. The rearrangement uses TRBV9 and TRBJ2-3; the D gene is possibly TRBD2 (6 bases). Germline V gene sequence: CDR1 SGDLS, CDR2 YYNGEE. The CDR3 runs 13 residues. V lost 5 bases and J 1 base, leaving 8 bases between the germline ends. In DNA, the CDR3 is TGTGCCAGCAGGGGAGGTGGCACAGATACGCAGTATTTT. Residues: CASRGGGTDTQYF.

This rearrangement joins TRBV10-3 to TRBJ2-5; weak D call: TRBD2 (7 bases). Trimming shortened V by 10 bases and J by 4 bases, and 16 bases separated the two germline ends. CDR3 length: 13 residues. Germline-derived CDR1 and CDR2 are ENHRY and SYGVKD. The DNA of the CDR3 is TGTGCCACAACTGAGGGGGGGGGAGAGACCCAGTACTTC. Amino acids: CATTEGGGETQYF.

The CDR3 sequence is CASSADNNYGYTF. The CDR3 DNA sequence: TGTGCCAGCAGTGCCGACAATAACTATGGCTACACCTTC. The chain uses TRBV2 and TRBJ1-2; D is undetermined. Germline-derived CDR1 and CDR2 are SNHLY and FYNNEI. The CDR3 is 13 amino acids. V lost 4 bases and J 1 base, leaving 7 bases between the germline ends.

The chain links TRBV4-1 to TRBJ2-7; 7 nucleotides match TRBD1. Trimming removed 1 base from V and 3 bases from J; junction bases left unmatched: 6. Germline V gene data show CDR1 as MGHRA and CDR2 as YSYEKL. The CDR3 runs to 15 residues. The CDR3 loop is CASSQATGSFYEQYF. As DNA, the CDR3 is TGCGCCAGCAGCCAAGCGACAGGGAGCTTCTACGAGCAGTACTTC.

The V and J genes are TRBV18 and TRBJ1-1; no clear D. The CDR3 loop spans 12 amino acids. The V end lost 3 bases, the J end lost 4 bases, and 6 bases lay between the germline ends. CDR1 is KGHSH and CDR2 is LQKENI in the germline V gene. As DNA, the CDR3 is TGTGCCAGCTCACCGGAGCGCACTGAAGCTTTCTTT. This translates into CASSPERTEAFF.

The rearrangement uses TRBV12-5 and TRBJ1-3; D might be TRBD1 (5 bases). The CDR3 contains 15 residues. The ends were cut back, 9 bases at V and 4 bases at J, with 19 bases in the middle. Germline CDR1 LGHNT, CDR2 FRNRAP. The CDR3 nucleotides are TGTGCTAGCCAAGTCTCAGGGTCGGCAGGAAACACCATATATTTT. Its translation is CASQVSGSAGNTIYF.